The clone carrying this TCR beta chain showed up just a few times. Its target is unknown. This entry comes from a study of identical twins. TCRdb used MiXCR to reprocess the 5' RACE reads, holding one entry per CDR3 protein. The data show fewer than 550,000 distinct CDR3 sequences, with roughly an eighth seen just once and 0.8% to 1% held by the top ten. Study conclusions and caveats: Without tracking the same donors, conclusions rested on cross-sectional statistical analysis.

This CDR3 spans 15 amino acids. The ends were cut back, 0 bases at V and 4 bases at J, with 12 bases in the middle. CDR1 and CDR2 (germline): DFQATT, SNEGSKA (reference sequence). In addition, the sample was reused for a study of yellow fever vaccine responses in identical twins. That investigation notes: Twins' T cell vaccine responses reportedly looked partly convergent, partly personalized.

The V call is TRBV20-1, the J call TRBJ2-2, with no clear D. Sequencing used CD4+ T cells sorted from blood. The sequence was collected from a woman under 30 in good health. The CDR3 protein is CSARDPAASTGELFF. The DNA for the CDR3 is TGCAGTGCTAGAGATCCAGCTGCTAGCACCGGGGAGCTGTTTTTT.